This TCR beta chain was recovered during a study of blood T cell repertoires in COVID-19. Study-wide context: PBMCs, B-cell-depleted T cells, or T cells were the source of the cDNA or gDNA that made up the material.

Clones were sequenced by immunoSEQ multiplex PCR, and TCRdb holds only the in-frame ones, with some missing. The sample has approximately 380,000 clones; approximately 91% are singletons. Sequencing used PBMCs or T cells enriched from blood (not recorded which). The receptor's source is a middle-aged woman who had been exposed to COVID-19.

In DNA form, the CDR3 reads TGTGCCAGCACCCTCGGGGACTTGGTTAATTCACCCCTCCACTTT. The encoded protein is CASTLGDLVNSPLHF. The chain is built from TRBV27 and TRBJ1-6, with D maybe TRBD1 (5 bases). Deletions cut 7 bases from V and 6 bases from J, with 16 bases between. The CDR3 consists of 15 residues. Germline values: CDR1 MNHEY, CDR2 SMNVEV (reference sequence).